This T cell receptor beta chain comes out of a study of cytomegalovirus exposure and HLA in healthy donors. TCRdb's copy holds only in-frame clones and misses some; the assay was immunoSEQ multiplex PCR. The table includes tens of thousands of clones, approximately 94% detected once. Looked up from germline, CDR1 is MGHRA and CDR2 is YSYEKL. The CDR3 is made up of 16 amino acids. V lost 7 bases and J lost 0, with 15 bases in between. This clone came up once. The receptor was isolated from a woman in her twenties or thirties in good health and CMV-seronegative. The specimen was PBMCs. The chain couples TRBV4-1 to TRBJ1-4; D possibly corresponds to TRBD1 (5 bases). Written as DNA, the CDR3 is TGCGCCAGCACCCCCTCCGGGGGTGCAACTAATGAAAAACTGTTTTTT. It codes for CASTPSGGATNEKLFF.